A selection of T cell receptor beta chains follows, all from one sample in a study of T cell responses to AZD1222 COVID-19 vaccine. TCRdb's table, derived via immunoSEQ multiplex PCR, lists solely in-frame clones and lacks some. The data show fewer than 110,000 clones, 70% to 90% seen once. The material sequenced was peripheral blood, taken 28 days after the second AZD1222 dose. The receptors originated from an adult who received the AZD1222 COVID-19 vaccine. CDR3s leave out the opening cysteine and the closing phenylalanine or tryptophan.

v_gene: TRBV28; j_gene: TRBJ2-7; CDR3aa: ASNLGDGEQY
v_gene: TRBV19; j_gene: TRBJ1-1; CDR3aa: ASRTASGGTEAF
v_gene: TRBV11-2; j_gene: TRBJ2-3; CDR3aa: ASSRGADTQY
v_gene: TRBV24-1; j_gene: TRBJ1-2; CDR3aa: ATSDYRTGGYT
v_gene: TRBV19; j_gene: TRBJ1-1; CDR3aa: ASSAYTGNTEAF
v_gene: TRBV10-2; j_gene: TRBJ2-2; CDR3aa: ASGTGPNTGELF
v_gene: TRBV28; j_gene: TRBJ1-2; CDR3aa: ASSSGGSFYGYT
v_gene: TRBV19; j_gene: TRBJ1-5; CDR3aa: ASNDRVSNQPQH
v_gene: TRBV5-5; j_gene: TRBJ1-3; CDR3aa: ASSPPRQGSSGNTIY
v_gene: TRBV5-1; j_gene: TRBJ1-6; CDR3aa: ASSLQARSYNSPLH
v_gene: TRBV11-2; j_gene: TRBJ2-3; CDR3aa: ASSARDRSTDTQY
v_gene: TRBV12-5; j_gene: TRBJ1-4; CDR3aa: ASGDRGTGDEKLF
v_gene: TRBV28; j_gene: TRBJ1-1; CDR3aa: ASSTWTGGTEAF
v_gene: TRBV9; j_gene: TRBJ1-3; CDR3aa: ASSVGLSSGNTIY
v_gene: TRBV12-3/TRBV12-4; j_gene: TRBJ2-4; CDR3aa: ASSSLRNIQY
v_gene: TRBV7-6; j_gene: TRBJ1-2; CDR3aa: ASSLESGGTYGYT
v_gene: TRBV27; j_gene: TRBJ2-7; CDR3aa: ASSGPDRTSYEQY
v_gene: TRBV21-1; j_gene: TRBJ2-1; CDR3aa: ASSKSRDPNEQF
v_gene: TRBV18; j_gene: TRBJ2-3; CDR3aa: ASSPNSGTGIPDTQY
v_gene: TRBV19; j_gene: TRBJ2-1; CDR3aa: ASSKPGQYNEQF